The 20 T cell receptor beta chains below all came from one sample that was sequenced in a study of blood T cell repertoires in COVID-19. Sequencing used immunoSEQ multiplex PCR; TCRdb keeps in-frame clones, though not all of them. The table lists roughly 100,000 clones, 80% of them singletons, with about 20% in the top ten. Material for sequencing was peripheral blood. These receptors came from a human donor in a cohort sampled during active COVID-19.

This clone was recorded only once. This chain uses TRBV7-9 with TRBJ2-3; 11 bases are shared with TRBD2. The CDR3 loop spans 16 amino acids. With V trimmed by 5 bases and J by 3 bases, 7 bases remained unmatched. Germline CDR1 reads SEHNR; CDR2 reads FQNEAQ (reference sequence). The CDR3, as DNA: TGTGCCAGCAGCCCCGCCACTAGCGGGAGTACAGATACGCAGTATTTT. As protein: CASSPATSGSTDTQYF. Variable domain in full (rest from reference TRBV7-9 and TRBJ2-3): DTGVSQNPRHKITKRGQNVTFRCDPISEHNRLYWYRQTLGQGPEFLTYFQNEAQLEKSRLLSDRFSAERPKGSFSTLEIQRTEQGDSAMYLCASSPATSGSTDTQYFGPGTRLTVL.

This clone was seen a single time. The V and J genes are TRBV18 and TRBJ1-3; no firm D call. The CDR3 consists of 16 residues. Trimming took off 2 bases at V and 4 bases at J, with 15 bases between the two ends. Germline lookup yields CDR1 KGHSH and CDR2 LQKENI. For the CDR3, the DNA is TGTGCCAGCTCACCATTTGGAACCGCGAGGGGAAACACCATATATTTT. Translating it yields CASSPFGTARGNTIYF.

The V and J genes are TRBV5-1 and TRBJ2-1; TRBD1 matches 9 bases. The CDR3 consists of 14 residues. Trimming removed 4 bases from V and 6 bases from J; junction bases left unmatched: 5. Per germline, CDR1 SGHRS and CDR2 YFSETQ. The CDR3 protein is CASSPGQGFNEQFF. CDR3 bases: TGCGCCAGCAGCCCGGGACAGGGATTCAATGAGCAGTTCTTC.

The chain uses TRBV9 and TRBJ1-6, with a possible D match to TRBD1 (6 bases). CDR1 and CDR2 from the germline V gene are SGDLS and YYNGEE. The CDR3 totals 16 residues. Between the trimmed V and J ends, which lost 4 bases and 9 bases, there was a span of 20 bases. The chain's CDR3 is CASSPPAARGRSPLHF. The CDR3 DNA reads TGTGCCAGCAGCCCCCCAGCGGCCAGGGGCCGTTCACCCCTCCACTTT. Supplemented by reference TRBV9 and TRBJ1-6, the full variable domain reads DSGVTQTPKHLITATGQRVTLRCSPRSGDLSVYWYQQSLDQGLQFLIQYYNGEERAKGNILERFSAQQFPDLHSELNLSSLELGDSALYFCASSPPAARGRSPLHFGNGTRLTVT.

V and J are TRBV5-1 and TRBJ2-5; TRBD2 matches 12 bases. This CDR3 has 16 amino acids. Trimming at V came to 2 bases and at J to 2 bases, leaving 4 bases not matched to a gene. Germline CDR1 is SGHRS and CDR2 is YFSETQ. The CDR3 protein is CASSFGGTSGQETQYF. The CDR3 DNA is TGCGCCAGCAGCTTCGGGGGGACTAGCGGGCAAGAGACCCAGTACTTC.

The genes are TRBV5-5 and TRBJ1-3; D gene unclear. This CDR3 contains 17 residues. Germline CDR1 reads SGHKS; CDR2 reads YYEKEE (reference sequence). The ends were cut back, 0 bases at V and 0 bases at J, with 13 bases in the middle. CDR3 DNA sequence: TGTGCCAGCAGCTTGGGTCCAAGTCGGGGCTCTGGAAACACCATATATTTT. Translation: CASSLGPSRGSGNTIYF.

The chain links TRBV18 to TRBJ1-2; D is undetermined. V lost 3 bases, J lost 6 bases, and 14 bases lay in between. The CDR3 is made up of 14 amino acids. The germline V gene has CDR1 KGHSH and CDR2 LQKENI. The CDR3 protein is CASSPTREIHGYTF. DNA of the CDR3: TGTGCCAGCTCACCCACGCGGGAGATCCATGGCTACACCTTC.

The rearrangement uses TRBV28 and TRBJ2-6; no reliable D call. The CDR3 is 15 amino acids. Germline CDR1 and CDR2: MDHEN and SYDVKM. The V and J ends lost 2 bases and 3 bases respectively, with 8 bases between them. CDR3: CASSLHPLGANVLTF. The DNA of the CDR3 is TGTGCCAGCAGTTTACATCCACTTGGGGCCAACGTCCTGACTTTC.

The chain has TRBV28 and TRBJ2-1, with TRBD2 identical over 16 bases. J lost 9 bases, V lost 6 bases, and 11 bases had no gene match. Germline V gene sequence: CDR1 MDHEN, CDR2 SYDVKM. This CDR3 has 17 residues. The CDR3 reads CASSGPGTSGRGSEQFF. CDR3 DNA sequence: TGTGCCAGCAGCGGTCCCGGGACTAGCGGGAGGGGGAGTGAGCAGTTCTTC.

The chain is built from TRBV19 and TRBJ1-1; D possibly corresponds to TRBD1 (6 bases). Germline CDR1 reads LNHDA; CDR2 reads SQIVND (reference sequence). The CDR3 consists of 16 residues. The V and J ends lost 5 bases and 1 base respectively, with 17 bases between them. CDR3 in DNA: TGTGCCAGTAGTCCTGCGGGGGCCCGACGGAACACTGAAGCTTTCTTT. It codes for CASSPAGARRNTEAFF.

The gene calls are TRBV3-1 (or the pseudogene TRBV3-2) and TRBJ2-5; D gene ambiguous. This CDR3 contains 12 residues. Germline values: CDR1 LGHDT, CDR2 YNNKEL (reference sequence). Trimming removed 3 bases at V and 3 bases at J, with 5 bases between. The CDR3 nucleotides read TGTGCCAGCAGCCAGAGAGAAGAGACCCAGTACTTC. Its protein product is CASSQREETQYF.

Comments on this clone: Distinct nucleotide sequences in the sample also encode this CDR3. The chain uses TRBV20-1 and TRBJ2-4, with TRBD2 as a possible D gene (5 bases). From germline, CDR1 is DFQATT and CDR2 SNEGSKA (reference sequence). V was cut by 3 bases and J by 1 base, with 7 bases left in between. The CDR3 is 13 amino acids. The CDR3 nucleotides read TGCAGTGCTAGTAGCGAGGCCAAAAACATTCAGTACTTC. Its protein product is CSASSEAKNIQYF.

This rearrangement joins TRBV28 to TRBJ2-7, with 7 bases that match TRBD2. Looked up from germline, CDR1 is MDHEN and CDR2 is SYDVKM. Trimming took 2 bases from V and 2 from J; bases not matched to a gene: 6. This CDR3 region has 15 residues. The CDR3 spells CASSLTSAGAYEQYF. DNA for the CDR3: TGTGCCAGCAGTTTAACCTCCGCGGGGGCCTACGAGCAGTACTTC.

The V gene is TRBV15, the J gene TRBJ1-6; TRBD1 agrees at 7 bases. After removal of 3 bases from V and 10 bases from J, the junction contained 9 bases not matched to a gene. The V gene's germline CDR1 is LNHNV and CDR2 YYDKDF (reference sequence). The CDR3 extends over 15 amino acids. Written as DNA, the CDR3 is TGTGCCACCAGCAGGGTCCGGGACAGAGGATCACCCCTCCACTTT. Amino acid sequence: CATSRVRDRGSPLHF.

Only a few counts were recorded for this clone. This chain joins TRBV11-2 and TRBJ2-7; 10 bases are shared with TRBD1. The germline gives CDR1 SGHAT, CDR2 FQNNGV. This CDR3 is 15 amino acids long. V lost 5 bases and J lost 3; bases outside the gene matches: 7. CDR3: CASSRRDRGNYEQYF. In DNA, the CDR3 is TGTGCCAGCAGCCGCCGGGACAGGGGCAACTACGAGCAGTACTTC.

The chain couples TRBV30 to TRBJ1-1; D not resolved. V shed 5 bases and J shed 4 bases, with 14 bases lying between them. The CDR3 is 13 residues long. Germline V gives CDR1 GTSNPN, CDR2 SVGIG (reference sequence). The CDR3 sequence is CAWGSMGGTEAFF. CDR3 in DNA: TGTGCCTGGGGGTCCATGGGAGGCACTGAAGCTTTCTTT. Based on the CDR3 plus reference TRBV30 and TRBJ1-1, the full variable domain is SQTIHQWPATLVQPVGSPLSLECTVEGTSNPNLYWYRQAAGRGLQLLFYSVGIGQISSEVPQNLSASRPQDRQFILSSKKLLLSDSGFYLCAWGSMGGTEAFFGQGTRLTVV.

In this sample, this clone turned up a few times. The chain joins TRBV10-2 to TRBJ1-1, with TRBD1 identical over 10 bases. CDR3 length: 13 amino acids. The junction had 6 bases not matched to a gene; V was cut back by 5 bases and J by 9 bases. Germline values: CDR1 WSHSY, CDR2 SAAADI. The CDR3 DNA is TGCGCCAGCAGTAAGGGACAGGGGCTCCAAGCTTTCTTT. Protein: CASSKGQGLQAFF.

The genes are TRBV20-1 and TRBJ1-2, with D unresolved. Trimming shortened V by 3 bases and J by 4 bases, and 9 bases separated the two germline ends. The CDR3 covers 12 residues. Germline V gene sequence: CDR1 DFQATT, CDR2 SNEGSKA (reference sequence). The chain's CDR3 is CSASHGSYGYTF. CDR3 DNA sequence: TGCAGTGCTAGTCATGGTAGCTATGGCTACACCTTC.

The J gene is TRBJ2-5, the V gene TRBV5-1; no clear D. Germline values: CDR1 SGHRS, CDR2 YFSETQ. Deletions cut 0 bases from V and 5 bases from J, with 8 bases between. CDR3 size: 13 residues. The CDR3 coding sequence is TGCGCCAGCAGCTTGGTACAGTGGGAGACCCAGTACTTC. It specifies CASSLVQWETQYF.

A single count supports this clone. In DNA form, the CDR3 reads TGTGCCAGCAGCTTAGGGGGCCTATTACAGCATTTT. This encodes CASSLGGLLQHF. The chain employs TRBV7-2 and TRBJ1-5, with D perhaps matching TRBD1 (5 bases). The germline V and J ends were trimmed by 1 base and 13 bases, with 11 bases remaining between them. The CDR3 contains 12 residues. Germline V CDR1 and CDR2: SGHTA, FQGNSA.